These 20 T cell receptor beta chains were all obtained from the same sample, sequenced in a study of blood T cell dynamics during melanoma immunotherapy. Clones were read by immunoSEQ multiplex PCR, and TCRdb kept only the in-frame ones, dropping some. The profile shows 9,900 or so clones, roughly 81% of them singletons. The time point was: pre-treatment baseline. The specimen was blood, collected from a patient treated with checkpoint blockade. These receptors were taken from a human donor with melanoma.

The chain combines TRBV6-6 with TRBJ2-7, with TRBD1 matching over 10 bases. CDR1 and CDR2 from the germline V gene are MNHNY and SVGAGI (reference sequence). With 0 bases clipped from V and 4 bases from J, the junction kept 0 bases outside the gene matches. CDR3 length: 14 residues. For the CDR3, the DNA is TGTGCCAGCAGTTACTCGGACAGGGGGTACGAGCAGTACTTC. It specifies CASSYSDRGYEQYF.

The chain combines TRBV5-1 with TRBJ2-7; TRBD1 matches at 9 bases. Trimming at V came to 3 bases and at J to 0 bases, leaving 4 bases not matched to a gene. Germline loops: CDR1 SGHRS, CDR2 YFSETQ. The CDR3 is 15 residues long. Here the CDR3 DNA reads TGCGCCAGCAGCTATGGACAGGGGAGCTCCTACGAGCAGTACTTC. Amino acid sequence: CASSYGQGSSYEQYF.

CDR3 sequence: CASSFRQGGLAGELFF. The CDR3 nucleotides are TGTGCCAGCAGTTTCCGACAGGGTGGGCTAGCCGGGGAGCTGTTTTTT. The chain links TRBV27 to TRBJ2-2, with TRBD1 matching over 7 bases. This CDR3 has 16 residues. Germline V gene lookup returns CDR1 MNHEY and CDR2 SMNVEV (reference sequence). The trim removed 3 bases at V and 6 bases at J, leaving 10 bases unmatched.

The chain is built from TRBV29-1 and TRBJ1-2; 8 bases match TRBD1. The V gene's germline CDR1 is SQVTM and CDR2 ANQGSEA. The CDR3 has 12 residues. V shed 7 bases and J 7 bases; nucleotides not matched to a gene: 8. The CDR3 region is CSAPDRGVGYTF. The CDR3 nucleotides are TGCAGCGCCCCCGACAGGGGAGTTGGCTACACCTTC.

The chain uses TRBV5-4 and TRBJ2-5; D may be TRBD1 (5 bases). Germline lookup yields CDR1 SGHNT and CDR2 YYREEE (reference sequence). V dropped 0 bases and J dropped 5 bases, with 14 bases sitting between them. The CDR3 runs to 15 residues. CDR3 amino acids: CASSLGTDTRETQYF. The DNA of the CDR3 is TGTGCCAGCAGCTTGGGGACGGACACCAGGGAGACCCAGTACTTC.

The chain employs TRBV7-3 and TRBJ2-2; D is uncertain. Germline values: CDR1 SGHTA, CDR2 FQGTGA. V was clipped by 2 bases and J by 4 bases, with 5 bases between them. This CDR3 is built from 13 residues. DNA of the CDR3: TGTGCCAGCAGCTTATATGGCACCGGGGAGCTGTTTTTT. Its protein product is CASSLYGTGELFF.

The chain recombines TRBV11-2 with TRBJ2-5, with D possibly matching TRBD2 (6 bases). Trimming stripped 5 bases from V and 5 bases from J, with 24 bases between. The CDR3 loop spans 17 amino acids. CDR1 is SGHAT and CDR2 is FQNNGV in the germline V gene. The CDR3 region is CASSRTRRVGTMETQYF. In DNA, the CDR3 is TGTGCCAGCAGCCGTACTAGGAGGGTAGGAACTATGGAGACCCAGTACTTC. The full variable domain, with the rest looked up from reference TRBV11-2 and TRBJ2-5, is EAGVAQSPRYKIIEKRQSVAFWCNPISGHATLYWYQQILGQGPKLLIQFQNNGVVDDSQLPKDRFSAERLKGVDSTLKIQPAKLEDSAVYLCASSRTRRVGTMETQYFGPGTRLLVL.

This clone was seen a single time. This chain connects TRBV11-2 to TRBJ2-6; D gene uncertain. The germline V and J ends were trimmed by 0 bases and 0 bases, with 6 bases remaining between them. The CDR3 has 16 residues. The germline CDR1 and CDR2 sequences are SGHAT and FQNNGV. The CDR3 coding sequence is TGTGCCAGCAGCTTAGACACTTACTCTGGGGCCAACGTCCTGACTTTC. Its protein is CASSLDTYSGANVLTF.

The rearrangement uses TRBV18 and TRBJ1-2, with D possibly TRBD1 on 6 matching bases. V gave up 3 bases and J gave up 0 bases, with 8 bases separating them. This CDR3 spans 14 amino acids. CDR1 KGHSH and CDR2 LQKENI come from the germline V gene. The CDR3: CASSPDSSNYGYTF. CDR3 DNA sequence: TGTGCCAGCTCACCGGACAGCTCTAACTATGGCTACACCTTC.

To note about this clone: The sample holds other DNA sequences that translate to the same CDR3. The rearrangement uses TRBV11-1 and TRBJ1-2, with D uncertain. The germline V and J ends were trimmed by 4 bases and 7 bases, with 19 bases remaining between them. Germline V gene data show CDR1 as SGHAT and CDR2 as FQDESV (reference sequence). The CDR3 sequence is 15 residues long. The CDR3 spells CASSSPLEGRGGYTF. As DNA, the CDR3 is TGTGCCAGCAGCTCCCCCTTAGAGGGCCGTGGTGGCTACACCTTC.

This sequence joins TRBV7-2 and TRBJ2-3; 9 bases align to TRBD1. In germline, CDR1 is SGHTA, CDR2 FQGNSA. The V gene end was trimmed by 2 bases and the J gene end by 4 bases; junction bases not matched to a gene: 7. CDR3 length equals 16 residues. CDR3 nucleotide sequence: TGTGCCAGCAGCTTAAGGGGGGACAGGGTGCCAGATACGCAGTATTTT. It is translated as CASSLRGDRVPDTQYF.

The J gene is TRBJ1-5, the V gene TRBV6-6; 8 nucleotides agree with TRBD1. V was clipped by 2 bases and J by 5 bases; unmatched bases: 5. Germline V gene sequence: CDR1 MNHNY, CDR2 SVGAGI (reference sequence). The CDR3 covers 15 residues. The chain's CDR3 is CASSYEGQVDQPQHF. DNA for the CDR3: TGTGCCAGCAGTTACGAGGGACAGGTCGATCAGCCCCAGCATTTT.

The chain couples TRBV30 to TRBJ1-3, with no clear D. Trimming shortened V by 0 bases and J by 0 bases, and 12 bases separated the two germline ends. CDR1 GTSNPN and CDR2 SVGIG come from the germline V gene (reference sequence). The CDR3 has 16 amino acids. This CDR3 reads CAWSVKGSLSGNTIYF. CDR3 bases: TGTGCCTGGAGTGTGAAAGGTAGTCTCTCTGGAAACACCATATATTTT.

The chain recombines TRBV6-6 with TRBJ1-1, with D uncertain. Germline loops: CDR1 MNHNY, CDR2 SVGAGI (reference sequence). Between the trimmed V and J ends, which lost 4 bases and 0 bases, there was a span of 12 bases. This CDR3 is built from 15 residues. The CDR3 DNA reads as TGTGCCAGCAGTTTGGAGGACCCGATGAACACTGAAGCTTTCTTT. Amino acids: CASSLEDPMNTEAFF.

V usage is TRBV9 and J usage is TRBJ2-2, with 8 bases that match TRBD2. Germline CDR1 reads SGDLS; CDR2 reads YYNGEE. After removal of 4 bases from V and 6 bases from J, the junction contained 8 bases not matched to a gene. CDR3 length: 15 amino acids. In DNA form, the CDR3 reads TGTGCCAGCAGCTTAAGTAGCGGGGACGCCGGGGAGCTGTTTTTT. This gives the protein CASSLSSGDAGELFF. The entire variable domain, with the rest obtained from reference TRBV9 and TRBJ2-2, is as follows: DSGVTQTPKHLITATGQRVTLRCSPRSGDLSVYWYQQSLDQGLQFLIQYYNGEERAKGNILERFSAQQFPDLHSELNLSSLELGDSALYFCASSLSSGDAGELFFGEGSRLTVL.

V is TRBV11-3 and J is TRBJ1-6; maybe TRBD1 (6 bases). The CDR3 covers 16 residues. Per germline, CDR1 SGHNT and CDR2 YENEEA. The ends were cut back, 5 bases at V and 4 bases at J, with 15 bases in the middle. The CDR3 DNA reads TGTGCCAGCAGCCCCAGAAATCAGGGGTATAATTCACCCCTCCACTTT. Protein sequence: CASSPRNQGYNSPLHF.

The V call is TRBV7-2, the J call TRBJ1-2; D remains unclear. This CDR3 contains 10 residues. CDR1 is SGHTA, CDR2 FQGNSA, per germline. The CDR3 loop reads CAVGDYGYTF. CDR3 nucleotide sequence: TGTGCAGTCGGGGACTATGGCTACACCTTC. The full variable domain, rest sourced from reference TRBV7-2 and TRBJ1-2, is GAGVSQSPSNKVTEKGKDVELRCDPISGHTALYWYRQSLGQGLEFLIYFQGNSAPDKSGLPSDRFSAERTGGSVSTLTIQRTQQEDSAVYLCAVGDYGYTFGSGTRLTVV.

The gene calls are TRBV19 and TRBJ2-2; 7 bases line up with TRBD1. V shed 3 bases and J 4 bases; nucleotides not matched to a gene: 8. Looked up from germline, CDR1 is LNHDA and CDR2 is SQIVND (reference sequence). CDR3 length equals 16 residues. CDR3 sequence reads: CASSMLGGRSTGELFF. The CDR3 region has the DNA TGTGCCAGTAGTATGCTAGGGGGCAGGAGCACCGGGGAGCTGTTTTTT.

CDR3 sequence (DNA): TGTGCCAGCAGCCCCATCAATGAGCAGTTCTTC. It yields the protein CASSPINEQFF. The chain joins TRBV7-2 to TRBJ2-1; unclear D gene. The CDR3 is 11 amino acids. Trimming stripped 5 bases from V and 6 bases from J, with 5 bases between. Germline CDR1 is SGHTA and CDR2 is FQGNSA.

The chain has TRBV28 and TRBJ2-3; unclear D gene. Germline CDR1 reads MDHEN; CDR2 reads SYDVKM. V was shortened by 3 bases and J by 1 base, with 8 bases between the two germline ends. There are 14 residues in the CDR3. The CDR3 DNA is TGTGCCAGCAGTTTCCTAAGTGGCACAGATACGCAGTATTTT. This sequence encodes CASSFLSGTDTQYF.